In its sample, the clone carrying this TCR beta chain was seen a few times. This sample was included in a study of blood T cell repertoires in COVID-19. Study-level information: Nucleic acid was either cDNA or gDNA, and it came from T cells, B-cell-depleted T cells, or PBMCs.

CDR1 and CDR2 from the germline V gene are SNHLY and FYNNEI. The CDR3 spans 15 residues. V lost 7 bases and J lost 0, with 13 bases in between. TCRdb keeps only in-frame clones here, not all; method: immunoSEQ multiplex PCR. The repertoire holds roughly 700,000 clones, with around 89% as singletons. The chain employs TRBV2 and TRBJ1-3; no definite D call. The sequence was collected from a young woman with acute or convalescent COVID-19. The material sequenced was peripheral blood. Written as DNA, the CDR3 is TGTGCCAGCAAGGACTGGGGATACTCTGGAAACACCATATATTTT. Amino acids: CASKDWGYSGNTIYF.